The clone carrying this T cell receptor beta chain was picked up a small number of times. The antigen is undetermined. This specimen belongs to a study of PD-1 blockade in classical Hodgkin lymphoma. About the research overall: Nivolumab dosing for patients was 3 mg/kg, administered intravenously every 2 weeks. Regarding the study as a whole: Whoever responded completely had baseline diversity much like that seen in newly diagnosed patients. As was reported, newly diagnosed patients showed lower baseline TCR diversity than healthy donors did. TCR diversity rose significantly by C4D1 in CD4+ but not CD8+ cells.

V lost 0 bases and J lost 6; bases outside the gene matches: 1. This CDR3 contains 14 residues. CDR1 SNHLY and CDR2 FYNNEI come from the germline V gene. All the patients suffered relapse after autologous stem cell transplantation, and brentuximab vedotin exposure differed. Sequencing was performed with immunoSEQ multiplex PCR; in TCRdb, only in-frame clones are kept and a portion is missing. The sample lists about 98,000 clones, roughly 79% occurring once. The sequencing here drew on peripheral blood mononuclear cells (PBMCs), taken before the second cycle of nivolumab. The chain combines TRBV2 with TRBJ1-5; TRBD1 matches 8 bases. The sequence was obtained from a human donor with classical Hodgkin lymphoma. This chain's CDR3 is CASSEATGAQPQHF. The CDR3 DNA reads as TGTGCCAGCAGTGAAGCGACAGGGGCTCAGCCCCAGCATTTT.